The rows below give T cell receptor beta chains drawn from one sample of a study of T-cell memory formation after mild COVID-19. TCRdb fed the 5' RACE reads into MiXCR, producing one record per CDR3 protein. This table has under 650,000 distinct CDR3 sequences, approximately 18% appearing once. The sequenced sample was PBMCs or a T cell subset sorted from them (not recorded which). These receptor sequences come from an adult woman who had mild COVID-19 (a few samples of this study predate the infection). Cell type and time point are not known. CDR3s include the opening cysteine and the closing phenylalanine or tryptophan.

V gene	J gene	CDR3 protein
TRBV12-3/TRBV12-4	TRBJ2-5	CASSLFSQAQETQYF
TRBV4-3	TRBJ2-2	CASSRWGLNTGELFF
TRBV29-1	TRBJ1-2	CSAPDAGTGYGYTF
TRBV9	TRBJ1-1	CASSVNRAGTEAFF
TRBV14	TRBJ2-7	CASSLWGDEQYF
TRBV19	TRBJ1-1	CASSVWTGIYMNTEAFF
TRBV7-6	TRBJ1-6	CASSLAQWSPLHF
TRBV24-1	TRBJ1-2	CATSDWSGNYGYTF
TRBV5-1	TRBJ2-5	CASSSGTSGRQQETQYF
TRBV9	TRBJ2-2	CASSPVNTGELFF
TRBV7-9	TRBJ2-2	CASSLAGSRTGELFF
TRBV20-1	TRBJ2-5	CSAGPTGGWQETQYF
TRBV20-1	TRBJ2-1	CSARLAGPYNEQFF
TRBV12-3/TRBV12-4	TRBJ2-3	CASSPQRESTDTQYF
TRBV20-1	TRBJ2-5	CSAREGGATLQETQYF
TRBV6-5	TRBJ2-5	CASRKGQETQYF
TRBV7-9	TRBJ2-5	CASSFWRQEGETQYF
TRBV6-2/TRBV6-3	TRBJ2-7	CASSYTGSEQYF
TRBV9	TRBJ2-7	CASSPDGLDSSYEQYF
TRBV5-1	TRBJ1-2	CASSYDSHYGYTF
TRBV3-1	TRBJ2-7	CASSQGYYEQYF
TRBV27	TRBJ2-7	CASSLGGLAGDEQYF
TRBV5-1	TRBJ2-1	CASSVGQGPHNEQFF
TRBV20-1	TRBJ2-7	CSARAAQRGQYF
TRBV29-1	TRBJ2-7	CSVEDRELGRYEQYF
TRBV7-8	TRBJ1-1	CASSPPKGARPEAFF